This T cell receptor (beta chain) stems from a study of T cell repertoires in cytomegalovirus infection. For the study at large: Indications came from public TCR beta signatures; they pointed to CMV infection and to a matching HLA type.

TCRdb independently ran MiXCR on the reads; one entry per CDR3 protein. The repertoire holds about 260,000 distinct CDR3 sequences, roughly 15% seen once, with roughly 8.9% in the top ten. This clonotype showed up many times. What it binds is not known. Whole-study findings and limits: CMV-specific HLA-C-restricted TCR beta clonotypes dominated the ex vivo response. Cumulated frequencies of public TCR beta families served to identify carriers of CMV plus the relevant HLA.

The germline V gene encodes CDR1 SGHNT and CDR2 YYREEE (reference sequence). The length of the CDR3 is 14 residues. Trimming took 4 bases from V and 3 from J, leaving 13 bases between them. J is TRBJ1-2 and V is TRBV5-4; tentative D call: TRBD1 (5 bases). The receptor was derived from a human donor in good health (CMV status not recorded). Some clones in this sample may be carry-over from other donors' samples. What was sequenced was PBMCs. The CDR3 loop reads CASSRGGSDYGYTF. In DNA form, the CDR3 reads TGTGCCAGCAGCCGGGGGGGGAGTGACTATGGCTACACCTTC.